The T cell receptor beta chain described here comes from a study of blood T cell repertoires in COVID-19. Overall study: In each case, the material was cDNA or gDNA derived from T cells, B-cell-depleted T cells, or PBMCs.

This clone has only a few counts. Those who participated ranged in age from roughly 18 to 100 years and resided in 20 to 30 US areas. Trimming left V 4 bases short and J 6 bases short, with 15 bases between. CDR1 MNHEY and CDR2 SVGEGT come from the germline V gene. The CDR3 has 15 amino acids. The table came from immunoSEQ multiplex PCR; TCRdb's copy has only in-frame clones and leaves some out. The sample lists around 380,000 clones, around 87% occurring once. Sequenced: PBMCs or T cells enriched from blood (not recorded which). This clonotype originated in a man aged 25 to 40 who had recovered from COVID-19. The chain recombines TRBV6-2 or TRBV6-3 with TRBJ2-2; D possibly corresponds to TRBD1 (6 bases). The CDR3: CASSSRGTIAGELFF. CDR3 nucleotides: TGTGCCAGCAGTTCGAGGGGGACCATCGCCGGGGAGCTGTTTTTT.